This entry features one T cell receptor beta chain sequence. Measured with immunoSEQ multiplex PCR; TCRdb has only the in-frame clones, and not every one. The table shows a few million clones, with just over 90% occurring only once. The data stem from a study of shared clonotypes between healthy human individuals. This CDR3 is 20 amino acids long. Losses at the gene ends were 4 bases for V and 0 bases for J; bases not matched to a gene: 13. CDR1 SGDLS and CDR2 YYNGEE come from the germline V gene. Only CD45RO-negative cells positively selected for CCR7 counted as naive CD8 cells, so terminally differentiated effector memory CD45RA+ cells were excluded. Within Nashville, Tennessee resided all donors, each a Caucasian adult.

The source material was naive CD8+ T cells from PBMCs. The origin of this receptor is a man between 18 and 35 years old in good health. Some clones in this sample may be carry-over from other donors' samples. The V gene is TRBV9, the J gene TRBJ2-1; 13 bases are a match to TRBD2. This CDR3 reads CASSTDGTSGIYSSYNEQFF. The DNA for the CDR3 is TGTGCCAGCAGCACCGACGGGACTAGCGGGATATATAGCTCCTACAATGAGCAGTTCTTC.